This passage covers 16 T cell receptor beta chains from one sample sequenced in a study of T-cell reconstitution after alpha-beta-depleted transplantation in children. The TCRbeta library incorporated unique molecular identifiers. In TCRdb, the PCR reads were re-called with MiXCR into one record per CDR3 protein. The sample lists about 980,000 distinct CDR3 sequences, about 29% occurring once. Sequenced material: PBMCs, mostly from graft donor cells, taken 360 days after TCRalphabeta/CD19-depleted stem cell transplant. The origin of the receptors is a boy younger than two who had a stem cell transplant for SCID, so the T cells may come from the graft donor.

This chain uses TRBV6-5 with TRBJ2-1, with a weak D call TRBD1 (6 bases). The V gene lost 2 bases and the J gene lost 1 base, with 21 bases spanning the gap. Germline V CDR1 and CDR2: MNHEY, SVGAGI. CDR3 length: 19 residues. The chain's CDR3 is CASSYNRPRGPGSYNEQFF. The CDR3 DNA reads TGTGCCAGCAGTTACAACCGACCCAGGGGCCCCGGTTCCTACAATGAGCAGTTCTTC.

V usage is TRBV12-3 or TRBV12-4 and J usage is TRBJ2-7, with 10 nucleotides matching TRBD1. The CDR3 covers 15 residues. The trim removed 3 bases at V and 6 bases at J, leaving 8 bases unmatched. DNA of the CDR3: TGTGCCAGCAGTTTTATGGGGACAGGGGTCGGCGAGCAGTACTTC. Translation gives CASSFMGTGVGEQYF.

This clonotype was detected only once. The CDR3 region has the DNA TGTGCCAGCAGTCTCGGAGCGGGGGGGCCTTCAGATACGCAGTATTTT. Protein product: CASSLGAGGPSDTQYF. The gene calls are TRBV7-3 and TRBJ2-3; 10 positions match TRBD2. Unmatched junction bases numbered 10, after V lost 6 bases and J lost 4 bases. This CDR3 is 16 amino acids long. CDR1 SGHTA and CDR2 FQGTGA come from the germline V gene. The whole variable domain, filled in from reference TRBV7-3 and TRBJ2-3, reads GAGVSQTPSNKVTEKGKYVELRCDPISGHTALYWYRQSLGQGPEFLIYFQGTGAADDSGLPNDRFFAVRPEGSVSTLKIQRTERGDSAVYLCASSLGAGGPSDTQYFGPGTRLTVL.

This clonotype was counted a few times. The chain is built from TRBV28 and TRBJ1-2; no firm D call. CDR1 MDHEN and CDR2 SYDVKM come from the germline V gene. This CDR3 comprises 17 residues. V lost 3 bases to trimming and J lost 7 bases, with 24 bases between them. DNA of the CDR3: TGTGCCAGCAGTTTCCGAAATCTCCGTCCGGGCTTGACTGGCTACACCTTC. This sequence encodes CASSFRNLRPGLTGYTF.

The rearrangement links TRBV5-1 to TRBJ1-4, with unresolved D. The CDR3 runs 15 residues. Between the trimmed V and J ends, which lost 4 bases and 7 bases, there was a span of 17 bases. CDR1 and CDR2 from the germline V gene are SGHRS and YFSETQ. CDR3 in DNA: TGCGCCAGCAGCCGGTTCACCGCGAGCGTTGAAAAACTGTTTTTT. Protein sequence: CASSRFTASVEKLFF.

Comments on this clonotype: Given the absence of the conserved phenylalanine or tryptophan at the CDR3 end, a read error is likely. V gene TRBV2 combines with J gene TRBJ1-2; D is undetermined. This CDR3 has 15 residues. Germline lookup yields CDR1 SNHLY and CDR2 FYNNEI. V shed 6 bases and J shed 6 bases, with 20 bases lying between them. CDR3 bases: TGTGCCAGCAGGTACCAGGCAAAGTCTTGGAATGGCTACACCTCC. Residues: CASRYQAKSWNGYTS.

J is TRBJ2-7 and V is TRBV29-1; D possibly corresponds to TRBD2 (6 bases). V was cut by 3 bases and J by 5 bases, with 14 bases left in between. The CDR3 loop spans 13 amino acids. CDR1 SQVTM and CDR2 ANQGSEA come from the germline V gene. The CDR3 here is CSVDSGRSNEQYF. DNA of the CDR3: TGCAGCGTTGATAGCGGACGGTCTAACGAGCAGTACTTC.

This clonotype was found a few times. This rearrangement joins TRBV5-1 to TRBJ2-3; no firm D call. Between the trimmed V and J ends, which lost 4 bases and 6 bases, there was a span of 12 bases. This CDR3 comprises 13 residues. Per the germline V gene, CDR1 is SGHRS and CDR2 is YFSETQ. CDR3 DNA sequence: TGCGCCAGCAGCCGGAGAGGTGATGATACGCAGTATTTT. Encoded protein: CASSRRGDDTQYF.

This chain connects TRBV4-1 to TRBJ1-1, with unresolved D. CDR3 length: 16 amino acids. V was cut by 1 base and J by 2 bases, with 14 bases left in between. In germline, CDR1 is MGHRA, CDR2 YSYEKL. CDR3 sequence (DNA): TGCGCCAGCAGCCAAGGGGCTTGGGCCCGAAACACTGAAGCTTTCTTT. Translation gives CASSQGAWARNTEAFF.

This clonotype was recorded a few times. The chain combines TRBV29-1 with TRBJ1-2; 7 bases agree with TRBD1. V was clipped by 6 bases and J by 4 bases; unmatched bases: 11. The CDR3 consists of 14 residues. Per germline, CDR1 SQVTM and CDR2 ANQGSEA. The CDR3 nucleotides are TGCAGCGTAGCAGACAGGGCAGGCGGCTATGGCTACACCTTC. The encoded protein is CSVADRAGGYGYTF. Together with reference TRBV29-1 and TRBJ1-2, the CDR3 gives the full variable domain: SAVISQKPSRDICQRGTSLTIQCQVDSQVTMMFWYRQQPGQSLTLIATANQGSEATYESGFVIDKFPISRPNLTFSTLTVSNMSPEDSSIYLCSVADRAGGYGYTFGSGTRLTVV.

This clonotype appeared a few times. CDR3 nucleotides: TGTGCCACCAGTGATTTCGGTGGGGATACAGATACGCAGTATTTT. Amino acid sequence: CATSDFGGDTDTQYF. The chain combines TRBV24-1 with TRBJ2-3; no firm D call. The V and J ends lost 1 base and 3 bases respectively, with 10 bases between them. The germline gives CDR1 KGHDR, CDR2 SFDVKD. The CDR3 spans 15 residues.

This clonotype was seen a few times. The chain employs TRBV4-1 and TRBJ1-6; TRBD1 matches 7 bases. This CDR3 region has 16 residues. Trimming took 1 base from V and 10 from J; bases not matched to a gene: 10. CDR1 and CDR2 (germline): MGHRA, YSYEKL. The CDR3 spells CASSQVPGGQVSPLHF. CDR3 bases: TGCGCCAGCAGCCAAGTTCCAGGGGGTCAAGTCTCACCCCTCCACTTT.

This clonotype was counted a few times. The J gene is TRBJ2-1, the V gene TRBV4-1, with TRBD2 matching over 9 bases. The V and J ends lost 0 bases and 10 bases, in that order; junction bases with no gene match: 13. CDR1 and CDR2 (germline): MGHRA, YSYEKL. This CDR3 region has 17 residues. This chain's CDR3 is CASSQDRGASGAQEQFF. CDR3 coding DNA: TGCGCCAGCAGCCAAGACCGAGGGGCTAGCGGGGCTCAAGAGCAGTTCTTC.

The genes are TRBV21-1 and TRBJ1-2; TRBD1 is the table's D call and was not checked against the DNA. TRBV21-1 is classified as a pseudogene. The CDR3 totals 14 residues. The CDR3 loop reads CASSKTGTGSARTF. CDR3 DNA sequence: TGTGCCAGCAGCAAAACTGGGACAGGGAGTGCGCGCACCTTC.

The CDR3 nucleotides are TGTGCCAGCAGCAGCGTTGAGGCTGAAGCTTTCTTT. The encoded protein is CASSSVEAEAFF. The rearrangement joins TRBV11-1 to TRBJ1-1; no reliable D call. V lost 5 bases and J lost 6, with 10 bases in between. The CDR3 length is 12 residues. Germline CDR1 is SGHAT and CDR2 is FQDESV (reference sequence).

A few counts support this clonotype. The V and J genes are TRBV20-1 and TRBJ2-1; a weak D match, TRBD1 (6 bases). Germline CDR1 reads DFQATT; CDR2 reads SNEGSKA (reference sequence). Deletions cut 5 bases from V and 9 bases from J, with 14 bases between. CDR3 length: 12 amino acids. CDR3 bases: TGCAGTGCTCTGGGGGCCGGTGGTGAGCAGTTCTTC. Residues: CSALGAGGEQFF.